This TCR beta chain comes out of a study of post-analysis software for immune sequencing data. Whole-study results and caveats: Controls significantly exceeded multiple sclerosis patients in normalized Chao1 diversity. Comparison of patients with controls showed five or six TRBV segments more frequent in patients, TRBV5-6, TRBV5-1 and TRBV20-1 among them.

To note about this clonotype: Its specificity is not known.

CDR3 length: 13 residues. The germline CDR1 and CDR2 sequences are SEHNR and FQNEAQ (reference sequence). Unique molecular identifiers featured in each of the TCR beta cDNA libraries. TCRdb reanalysed the PCR reads using MiXCR and keeps one entry per CDR3 protein. This sample has hundreds of thousands of distinct CDR3 sequences, with roughly three fifths found just once. Specimen: blood. This TCR was recovered from a girl aged 2-10 years with multiple sclerosis. The genes are TRBV7-9 and TRBJ2-4; D uncertain. The J call may be incorrect, as the DNA end agrees better with TRBJ2-5. The CDR3 region has the DNA TGTGCCAGCAGCTACCATAACACGGAGACCCAGTACTTC. Its protein is CASSYHNTETQYF.